This record looks at one TCR beta chain sequence and its context. There is no known antigen for this receptor. The input lacks base qualities; no much larger clone sits a single base away. Deletion took 4 bases off V and 6 bases off J, with a span of 13 bases between the germline ends. CDR3 length: 14 amino acids, cysteine to phenylalanine. Of all the DNA, just the CDR3 is kept, 42 bases in frame from base 1. The germline V gene encodes CDR1 SGHRS and CDR2 YFSETQ. These data are taken from a study of blood T cell repertoires in COVID-19 (dated by TCRdb to about 2020). The study in broad terms: Collaborator samples came from the United States, Italy and Spain and covered acute and convalescent phases of COVID-19. The prospective study material was composed of cDNA or gDNA derived from T cells, B-cell-depleted T cells, or PBMCs. Deeply sampled blood TCRbeta repertoires from subjects exposed to, actively infected with, or recovered from COVID-19 were included in the dataset. The repertoires were made available in a free public database intended to serve as a resource for research on the immune response to SARS-CoV-2. The samples were drawn from the first 160 participants of the ongoing ImmuneRACE study and from 1,254 subjects provided by 6 global collaborators. Nearly every sample came with metadata listing a de-identified subject ID, COVID-19 status, age in years and sex. Where HLA class I and class II types were available, the types were taken from metadata supplied by the sample provider, not from assay-based typing. Findings and caveats that apply to the study as a whole: How much clinical and demographic metadata was included differed by source and by participant, and the metadata was provided uncurated.

The immunoSEQ Assay, a bias-controlled multiplex PCR, was used to amplify TCRbeta CDR3 regions from genomic DNA. The authors processed their data as follows. Nucleated cell counts per sample were estimated from amplification of reference gene primers within the assay. Sequence reads were collapsed and filtered to measure the absolute abundance of every unique TCRbeta CDR3 rearrangement. For each sample, productive Simpson clonality was calculated by taking the square root of Simpson's diversity index across productive rearrangements. The immuneACCESS repertoire file appears here via TCRdb, limited to in-frame rearrangements. These files lack a portion of the clones; in checked studies, under half of the deficit traces to unresolved V genes, and the cause of the others is not known. The V and J calls and clone size come from that table; D and trimming were worked out from the DNA. For this sample there are roughly 200,000 clones; around 86% appear just once. Approximately 8% of the sample belongs to the ten largest clones.

One collaborating source in Seattle enrolled patients during active infection and followed them longitudinally through the course of disease. The collaborating institutions used their own protocols to collect whole blood in K2EDTA tubes. Collaborator samples were shipped for TCRbeta analysis as frozen whole blood, isolated PBMCs, or DNA extracted from either sample type. The clonotype originates from a woman aged 80 or over with COVID-19, enrolled during active disease. The chain links TRBV5-1 with TRBJ1-4; the best D guess is TRBD1, with 5 bases matching. Source material: peripheral blood. Here is the DNA: TGCGCCAGCAGCCTCGACAGCCAGGATGAAAAACTGTTTTTT. This sequence encodes CASSLDSQDEKLFF.